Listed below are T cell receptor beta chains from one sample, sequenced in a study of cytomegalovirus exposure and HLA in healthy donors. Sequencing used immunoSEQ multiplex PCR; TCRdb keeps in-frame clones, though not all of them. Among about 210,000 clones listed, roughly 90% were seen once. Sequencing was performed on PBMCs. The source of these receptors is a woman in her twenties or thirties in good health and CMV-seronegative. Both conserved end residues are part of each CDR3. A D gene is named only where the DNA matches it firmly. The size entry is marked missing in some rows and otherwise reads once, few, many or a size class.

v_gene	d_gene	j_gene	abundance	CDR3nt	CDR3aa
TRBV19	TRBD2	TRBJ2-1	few	TGTGCCAGTACCCCTGAGGCTAGCGGGGGGTACAATGAGCAGTTCTTC	CASTPEASGGYNEQFF
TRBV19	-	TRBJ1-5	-	TGTGCCAGTAGTCCCTACAGTAATAGCAATCAGCCCCAGCATTTT	CASSPYSNSNQPQHF
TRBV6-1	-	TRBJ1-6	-	TGTGCCAGCGGTCAACAGGGAAGAAATTCACCCCTCCACTTT	CASGQQGRNSPLHF
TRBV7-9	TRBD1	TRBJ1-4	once	TGTGCCAGCAGCTGGAGGACAGGGGGAAGTGAAAAACTGTTTTTT	CASSWRTGGSEKLFF
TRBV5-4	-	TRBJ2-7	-	TGTGCCAGCAGCCGTCCGAACAGATACGAGCAGTACTTC	CASSRPNRYEQYF
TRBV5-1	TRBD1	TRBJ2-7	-	TGCGCCAGCAGCGAGGACGGACAGGGTACCGAGCAGTACTTC	CASSEDGQGTEQYF
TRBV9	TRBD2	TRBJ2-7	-	TGTGCCAGCAGCGTGGGTAGCGGGGGGGCAGGTTACGAGCAGTACTTC	CASSVGSGGAGYEQYF
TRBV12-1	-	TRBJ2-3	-	TGTGCCAGCAGCCTAGGGGACAGCATAGTCCCAGATACGCAGTATTTT	CASSLGDSIVPDTQYF
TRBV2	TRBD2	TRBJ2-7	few	TGTGCCAGCAGAGAAGGACTAGCGGGAGTCCCATACGGGGACGAGCAGTACTTC	CASREGLAGVPYGDEQYF
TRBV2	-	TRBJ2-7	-	TGTGCCAGCAGACCGGGACACTCATCCTACGAGCAGTACTTC	CASRPGHSSYEQYF
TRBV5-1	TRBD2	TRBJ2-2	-	TGCGCCAGCAGCTCGACTAGCGGATACACCGGGGAGCTGTTTTTT	CASSSTSGYTGELFF
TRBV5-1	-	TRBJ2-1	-	TGCGCCAGCAGCCCGGACAGGGAGGGCGATGAGCAGTTCTTC	CASSPDREGDEQFF
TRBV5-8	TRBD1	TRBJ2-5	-	TGTGCCAGCAGCTTGGCCGGGACAGCCTTAGAGACCCAGTACTTC	CASSLAGTALETQYF
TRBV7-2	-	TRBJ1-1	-	TGTGCCAGCAGTTTTAACAGGGCCTCGGGGGCTTTCTTT	CASSFNRASGAFF
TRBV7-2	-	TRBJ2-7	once	TGTGCCAGCAGCCCCCCCGAGGGCGTGCAGTACTTC	CASSPPEGVQYF
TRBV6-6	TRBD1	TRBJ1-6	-	TGTGCCAGCAGTCGGACAGGGACTAATTCACCCCTCCACTTT	CASSRTGTNSPLHF
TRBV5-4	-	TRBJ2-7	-	TGTGCCAGCAGCTCGCGGCGGGCCGCCGAGGAGCAGTACTTC	CASSSRRAAEEQYF
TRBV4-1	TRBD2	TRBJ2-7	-	TGCGCCAGCAGCCAAGGGGTTGCGGGAGGGTTTTACGAGCAGTACTTC	CASSQGVAGGFYEQYF
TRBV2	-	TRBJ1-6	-	TGTGCCAGCAGTGAGAGGTCCCGGGTCTCCCACTTT	CASSERSRVSHF
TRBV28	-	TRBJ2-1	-	TGTGCCAGCACCATTGCTACTAGATTTAATGAGCAGTTCTTC	CASTIATRFNEQFF
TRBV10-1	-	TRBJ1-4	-	TGCGCCAGCAGTTCGTTACAGGGATCCAAAGGGGAAAAACTGTTTTTT	CASSSLQGSKGEKLFF
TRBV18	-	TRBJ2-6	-	TGTGCCAGCGCCCCTCGGGGAGGTTCTGGGGCCAACGTCCTGACTTTC	CASAPRGGSGANVLTF
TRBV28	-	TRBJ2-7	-	TGTGCCAGCAGTTTTCGGTCCTACGAGCAGTACTTC	CASSFRSYEQYF
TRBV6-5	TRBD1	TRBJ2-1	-	TGTGCCAGCAGCCGCCCAGGGGGCGGTTACAATGAGCAGTTCTTC	CASSRPGGGYNEQFF
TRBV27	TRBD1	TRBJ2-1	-	TGTGCCAGCAGTTTAGAGGGACAGCCCTACAATGAGCAGTTCTTC	CASSLEGQPYNEQFF
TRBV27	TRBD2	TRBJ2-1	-	TGTGCCAGCAGTCGACTAGCGGGGGGGCTACCGTACTACAATGAGCAGTTCTTC	CASSRLAGGLPYYNEQFF
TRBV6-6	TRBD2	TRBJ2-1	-	TGTGCCAGCACCCTAGCGGGAGACTACAATGAGCAGTTCTTC	CASTLAGDYNEQFF
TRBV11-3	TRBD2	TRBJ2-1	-	TGTGCCAGAGGCGGGGGGAGCTCCTACAATGAGCAGTTCTTC	CARGGGSSYNEQFF
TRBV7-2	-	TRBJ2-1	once	TGTGCCAGCAGCTCACGACGCGGGAAAGGGAATGAGCAGTTCTTC	CASSSRRGKGNEQFF
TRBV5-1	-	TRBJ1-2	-	TGCGCCAGCAGCTTGGAAACAGGCGTGTATCCTTTAGGCTACACCTTC	CASSLETGVYPLGYTF
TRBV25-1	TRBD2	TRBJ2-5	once	TGTGCCAGCAGTGAGGTTTTTGGGGGGGGAGGTGAGACCCAGTACTTC	CASSEVFGGGGETQYF